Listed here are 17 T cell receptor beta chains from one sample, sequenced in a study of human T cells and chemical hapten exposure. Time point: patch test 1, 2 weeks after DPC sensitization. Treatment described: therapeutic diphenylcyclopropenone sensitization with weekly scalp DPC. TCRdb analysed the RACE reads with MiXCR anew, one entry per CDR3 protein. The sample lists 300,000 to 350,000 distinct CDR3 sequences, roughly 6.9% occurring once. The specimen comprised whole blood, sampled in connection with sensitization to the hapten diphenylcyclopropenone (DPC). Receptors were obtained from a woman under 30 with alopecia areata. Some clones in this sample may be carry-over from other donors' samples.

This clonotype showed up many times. For the CDR3, the DNA is TGTGCCAGCAGTACGACTAGCGGGGGAGCGGCAGATACGCAGTATTTT. Translated: CASSTTSGGAADTQYF. The V and J genes are TRBV28 and TRBJ2-3; 12 bases are a match to TRBD2. V lost 5 bases, J lost 4 bases, and 7 bases stayed unmatched. The CDR3 is 16 amino acids. Per the germline V gene, CDR1 is MDHEN and CDR2 is SYDVKM.

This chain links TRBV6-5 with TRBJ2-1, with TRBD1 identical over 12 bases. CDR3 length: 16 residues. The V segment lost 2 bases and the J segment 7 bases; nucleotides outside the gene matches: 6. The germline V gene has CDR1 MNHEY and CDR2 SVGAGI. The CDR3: CASSYDGTGGRNEQFF. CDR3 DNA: TGTGCCAGCAGTTACGACGGGACAGGGGGCCGGAATGAGCAGTTCTTC.

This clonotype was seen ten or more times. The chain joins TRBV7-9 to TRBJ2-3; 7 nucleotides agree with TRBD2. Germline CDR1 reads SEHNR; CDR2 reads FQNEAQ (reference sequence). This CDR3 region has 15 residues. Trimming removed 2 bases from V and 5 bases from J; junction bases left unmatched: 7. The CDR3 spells CASSLLLVAGDTQYF. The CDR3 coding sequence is TGTGCCAGCAGCTTATTGTTGGTAGCGGGAGATACGCAGTATTTT. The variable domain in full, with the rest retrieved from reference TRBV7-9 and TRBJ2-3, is DTGVSQNPRHKITKRGQNVTFRCDPISEHNRLYWYRQTLGQGPEFLTYFQNEAQLEKSRLLSDRFSAERPKGSFSTLEIQRTEQGDSAMYLCASSLLLVAGDTQYFGPGTRLTVL.

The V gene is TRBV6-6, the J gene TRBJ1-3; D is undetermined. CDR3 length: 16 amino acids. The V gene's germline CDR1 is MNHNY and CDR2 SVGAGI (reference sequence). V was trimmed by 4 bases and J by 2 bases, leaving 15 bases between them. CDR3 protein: CASSLMREAAGNTIYF. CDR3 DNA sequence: TGTGCCAGCAGTTTAATGAGGGAGGCAGCTGGAAACACCATATATTTT.

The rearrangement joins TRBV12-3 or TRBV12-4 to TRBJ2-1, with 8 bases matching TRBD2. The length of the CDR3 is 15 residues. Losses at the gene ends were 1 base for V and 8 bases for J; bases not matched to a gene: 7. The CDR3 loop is CASSLETGGLDEQFF. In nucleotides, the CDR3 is TGTGCCAGCAGTTTAGAGACGGGGGGGCTGGATGAGCAGTTCTTC.

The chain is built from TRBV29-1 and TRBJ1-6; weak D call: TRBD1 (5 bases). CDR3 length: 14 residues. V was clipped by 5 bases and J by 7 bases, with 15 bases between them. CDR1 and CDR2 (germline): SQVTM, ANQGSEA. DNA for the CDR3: TGCAGCGTTATGTCAGGGAATCAGAATTCACCCCTCCACTTT. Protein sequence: CSVMSGNQNSPLHF. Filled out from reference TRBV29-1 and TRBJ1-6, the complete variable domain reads SAVISQKPSRDICQRGTSLTIQCQVDSQVTMMFWYRQQPGQSLTLIATANQGSEATYESGFVIDKFPISRPNLTFSTLTVSNMSPEDSSIYLCSVMSGNQNSPLHFGNGTRLTVT.

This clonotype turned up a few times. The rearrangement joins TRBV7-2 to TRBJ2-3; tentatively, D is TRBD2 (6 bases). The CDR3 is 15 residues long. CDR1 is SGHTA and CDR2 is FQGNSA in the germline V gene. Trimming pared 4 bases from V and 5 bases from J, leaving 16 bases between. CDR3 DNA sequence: TGTGCCAGCAGCTCGGAGGGACTCCGCGGAGATACGCAGTATTTT. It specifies CASSSEGLRGDTQYF. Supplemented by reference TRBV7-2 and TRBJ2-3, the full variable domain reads GAGVSQSPSNKVTEKGKDVELRCDPISGHTALYWYRQSLGQGLEFLIYFQGNSAPDKSGLPSDRFSAERTGGSVSTLTIQRTQQEDSAVYLCASSSEGLRGDTQYFGPGTRLTVL.

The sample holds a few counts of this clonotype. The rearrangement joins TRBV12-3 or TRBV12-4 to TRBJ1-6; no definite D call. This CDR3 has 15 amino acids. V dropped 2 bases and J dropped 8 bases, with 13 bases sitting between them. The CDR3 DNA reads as TGTGCCAGCAGTTTATCAGGAACACCGGATTCACCCCTCCACTTT. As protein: CASSLSGTPDSPLHF.

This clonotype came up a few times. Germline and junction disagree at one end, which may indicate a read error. CDR3: CASSSGLSTNPSTDTQYF. The CDR3 DNA sequence: TGTGCTAGCAGCTCGGGACTCAGTACTAACCCGAGCACAGATACGCAGTATTTT. This sequence joins TRBV7-7 and TRBJ2-3; a possible D gene is TRBD2 (6 bases). The CDR3 contains 18 residues. CDR1 and CDR2 (germline): SSHAT, FNYEAQ (reference sequence).

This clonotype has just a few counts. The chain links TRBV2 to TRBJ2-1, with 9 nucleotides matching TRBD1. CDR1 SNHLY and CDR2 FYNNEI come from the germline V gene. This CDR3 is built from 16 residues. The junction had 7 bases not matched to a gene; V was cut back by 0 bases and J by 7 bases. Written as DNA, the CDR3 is TGTGCCAGCAGTGAAGCGCCGGGACAGGGAGGGAATGAGCAGTTCTTC. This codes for CASSEAPGQGGNEQFF.

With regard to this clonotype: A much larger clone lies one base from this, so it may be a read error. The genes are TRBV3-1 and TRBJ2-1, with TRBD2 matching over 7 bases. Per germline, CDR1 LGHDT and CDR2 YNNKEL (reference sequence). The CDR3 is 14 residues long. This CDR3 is CASSQVPGGGEKFF. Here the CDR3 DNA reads TGTGCCAGCAGCCAAGTCCCGGGAGGTGGTGAGAAGTTCTTC.

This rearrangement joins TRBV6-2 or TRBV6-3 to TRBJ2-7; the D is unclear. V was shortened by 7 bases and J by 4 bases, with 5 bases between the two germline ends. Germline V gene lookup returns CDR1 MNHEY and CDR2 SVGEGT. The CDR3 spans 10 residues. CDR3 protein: CASTPYEQYF. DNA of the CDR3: TGTGCCAGCACCCCATACGAGCAGTACTTC.

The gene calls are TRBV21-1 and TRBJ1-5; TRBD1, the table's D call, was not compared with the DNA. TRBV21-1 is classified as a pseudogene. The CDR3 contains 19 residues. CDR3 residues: CASSERAGTGGGGNQPQHF. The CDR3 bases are TGTGCCAGCAGCGAGAGAGCCGGGACAGGGGGCGGTGGCAATCAGCCCCAGCATTTT.

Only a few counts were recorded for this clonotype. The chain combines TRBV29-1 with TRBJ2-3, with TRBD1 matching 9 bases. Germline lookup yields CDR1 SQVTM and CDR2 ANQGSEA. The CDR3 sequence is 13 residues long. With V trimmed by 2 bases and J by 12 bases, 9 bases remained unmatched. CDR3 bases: TGCAGCGTTGAATCCGGGACAGGGATTAGTCAGTATTTT. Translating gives CSVESGTGISQYF.

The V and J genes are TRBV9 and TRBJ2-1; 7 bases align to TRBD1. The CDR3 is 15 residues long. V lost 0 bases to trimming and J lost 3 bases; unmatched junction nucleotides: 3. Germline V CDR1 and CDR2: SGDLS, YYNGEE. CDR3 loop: CASSVDGTDYNEQFF. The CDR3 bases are TGTGCCAGCAGCGTAGATGGGACAGACTACAATGAGCAGTTCTTC. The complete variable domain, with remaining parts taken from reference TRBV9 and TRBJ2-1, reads DSGVTQTPKHLITATGQRVTLRCSPRSGDLSVYWYQQSLDQGLQFLIQYYNGEERAKGNILERFSAQQFPDLHSELNLSSLELGDSALYFCASSVDGTDYNEQFFGPGTRLTVL.

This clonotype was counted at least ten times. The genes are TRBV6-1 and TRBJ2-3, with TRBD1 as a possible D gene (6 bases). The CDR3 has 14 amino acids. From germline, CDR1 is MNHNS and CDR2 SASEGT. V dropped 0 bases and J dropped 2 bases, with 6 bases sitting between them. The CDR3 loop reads CASSEAGHTDTQYF. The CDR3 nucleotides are TGTGCCAGCAGTGAAGCGGGACACACAGATACGCAGTATTTT.

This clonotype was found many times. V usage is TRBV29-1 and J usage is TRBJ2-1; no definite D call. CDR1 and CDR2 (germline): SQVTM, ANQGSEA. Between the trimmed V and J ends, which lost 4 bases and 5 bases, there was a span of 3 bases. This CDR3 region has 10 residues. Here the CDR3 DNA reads TGCAGCGTTGCACACAATGAGCAGTTCTTC. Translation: CSVAHNEQFF.